Shown below are 8 T cell receptor beta chains from a single sample sequenced in a study of CD8+CD57+ T cells in acquired aplastic anemia. According to the study, genomic DNA was the template for TCR beta VDJ and CDR3 profiling. One entry per CDR3 protein, called by TCRdb with MiXCR from the reads. The data contain fewer than 150,000 distinct CDR3 sequences, about 46% of them seen just once; the ten biggest clones take up 2% to 3%. The sequencing input was sorted CD4+, CD8+, or CD8+CD57+ T cells (not recorded which) from PBMCs. These receptors were obtained from a human donor in good health, serving as a control.

This clonotype was counted between two and nine times. The V call is TRBV24-1, the J call TRBJ1-2; D unresolved. The germline V gene encodes CDR1 KGHDR and CDR2 SFDVKD. Trimming cost V 3 bases and J 2 bases, with 3 bases left between them. This CDR3 is 12 amino acids long. The CDR3 DNA is TGTGCCACCAGTGATGACAACTATGGCTACACCTTC. Translated, it gives CATSDDNYGYTF.

The table lists this clonotype with many counts. The rearrangement uses TRBV6-1 and TRBJ1-1, with a tentative D call TRBD1 (6 bases). CDR3 size: 12 residues. Germline assignment: CDR1 MNHNS and CDR2 SASEGT. V was clipped by 7 bases and J by 4 bases, with 10 bases between them. This CDR3 reads CASMGGVTEAFF. The CDR3 bases are TGTGCCAGCATGGGGGGCGTCACTGAAGCTTTCTTT.

The chain carries TRBV15 and TRBJ2-3; D might be TRBD2 (6 bases). Trimming left V 1 base short and J 5 bases short, with 10 bases between. The CDR3 extends over 14 amino acids. Germline CDR1 reads LNHNV; CDR2 reads YYDKDF (reference sequence). The DNA of the CDR3 is TGTGCCACCAGCAGAGGGATCGGGAGAGATACGCAGTATTTT. Amino acid sequence: CATSRGIGRDTQYF.

This chain links TRBV7-2 with TRBJ2-7; D gene ambiguous. The germline V gene encodes CDR1 SGHTA and CDR2 FQGNSA. The V gene lost 2 bases and the J gene lost 4 bases, with 9 bases spanning the gap. The CDR3 extends over 13 amino acids. This CDR3 reads CASSLPVAYEQYF. The CDR3 DNA sequence: TGTGCCAGCAGCTTACCGGTGGCGTACGAGCAGTACTTC.

The V call is TRBV10-3, the J call TRBJ1-2, with D possibly being TRBD1 (6 bases). Trimming pared 1 base from V and 1 base from J, leaving 19 bases between. The CDR3 is 18 amino acids. Germline CDR1 and CDR2: ENHRY and SYGVKD. The CDR3 loop reads CAISELRLGAYLNYGYTF. DNA of the CDR3: TGTGCCATCAGTGAGTTGCGCCTGGGGGCCTATCTTAACTATGGCTACACCTTC.

The chain couples TRBV3-1 to TRBJ1-1, with TRBD1 as a possible D gene (6 bases). The V gene lost 1 base and the J gene lost 7 bases, with 16 bases spanning the gap. This CDR3 region has 15 residues. Germline CDR1 and CDR2: LGHDT and YNNKEL (reference sequence). Here the CDR3 DNA reads TGTGCCAGCAGCCAAGTAGGGGGGGCGGTCGGTGAAGCTTTCTTT. Translated, it gives CASSQVGGAVGEAFF.

This clonotype was counted ten times or more. The chain is built from TRBV7-2 and TRBJ2-2, with 7 positions matching TRBD1. V lost 5 bases to trimming and J lost 3 bases; unmatched junction nucleotides: 6. Germline CDR1 is SGHTA and CDR2 is FQGNSA. This CDR3 region has 15 residues. In DNA form, the CDR3 reads TGTGCCAGCAGCCTAAGGGGGCTGGACACCGGGGAGCTGTTTTTT. Its protein is CASSLRGLDTGELFF.

This clonotype ranks as medium-sized. The chain is built from TRBV25-1 and TRBJ1-6; 10 bases line up with TRBD1. The trim removed 4 bases at V and 6 bases at J, leaving 9 bases unmatched. The CDR3 extends over 17 amino acids. Germline CDR1 and CDR2: MGHDK and SYGVNS. CDR3 sequence reads: CASSGLMGTGVNSPLHF. DNA for the CDR3: TGTGCCAGCAGTGGCCTAATGGGGACAGGGGTTAATTCACCCCTCCACTTT.